A selection of T cell receptor beta chains follows, all from one sample in a study of regulatory T cells in long-lasting Graves disease. TCRdb fed the multiplex PCR reads into MiXCR, producing one record per CDR3 protein. The sample shows some 340,000 distinct CDR3 sequences, 12% of them seen only once. These records were also assigned to another study, of T cells in Graves' hyperthyroidism and ophthalmopathy.

Here the sequenced sample was peripheral blood mononuclear cells (PBMCs), taken at new diagnosis, from a patient treated with antithyroid drugs. The receptors shown here come from a woman aged 18-29 years with Graves disease. Both conserved end residues are part of each CDR3. The D gene is left open where the match is weak. A row's size may be missing; if present it is once, few, many or a size class.

size,V,J,D,length,CDR3,DNA
few,TRBV28,TRBJ2-6,TRBD1,18,CASSFNARGPPGANVLTF,TGTGCCAGCAGTTTTAACGCAAGGGGGCCCCCTGGGGCCAACGTCCTGACTTTC
many,TRBV2,TRBJ1-5,.,18,CASSEGDFYLGGNQPQHF,TGTGCCAGCAGTGAAGGGGACTTTTATCTCGGGGGCAATCAGCCCCAGCATTTT
many,TRBV2,TRBJ2-3,TRBD1,16,CASSDLDRTYTDTQYF,TGTGCCAGCAGTGACCTGGACAGGACTTACACAGATACGCAGTATTTT
many,TRBV12-3/TRBV12-4,TRBJ1-5,.,14,CASSLRADGLSQHF,TGTGCCAGCAGTTTAAGGGCCGACGGGTTGTCCCAGCATTTT
many,TRBV4-3,TRBJ2-1,TRBD2,17,CASSQDLGGRAADEQFF,TGCGCCAGCAGCCAAGATCTTGGCGGGAGGGCCGCGGATGAGCAGTTCTTC
few,TRBV7-9,TRBJ2-3,.,13,CASSLGHADTQYF,TGTGCCAGCAGCTTAGGTCATGCAGATACGCAGTATTTT
many,TRBV18,TRBJ1-1,.,15,CASSPWLEPNTEAFF,TGTGCCAGCTCACCGTGGTTGGAGCCGAACACTGAAGCTTTCTTT
.,TRBV4-1,TRBJ1-2,.,14,CASNQIRGEYGYTF,TGCGCCAGCAACCAAATCAGGGGCGAGTATGGCTACACCTTC
few,TRBV19,TRBJ1-6,.,12,CASNRLDSPLHF,TGTGCCAGTAACAGGTTGGATTCACCCCTCCACTTT
many,TRBV12-3/TRBV12-4,TRBJ2-1,.,14,CASAFGRGARKQFF,TGTGCCAGCGCCTTCGGAAGGGGGGCTAGGAAGCAGTTCTTC
many,TRBV28,TRBJ1-2,.,14,CASSASPSGLGYTF,TGTGCCAGCAGTGCCTCGCCCTCTGGCCTGGGCTACACCTTC
few,TRBV10-1,TRBJ2-1,.,13,CASSESFGNEQFF,TGCGCCAGCAGTGAGTCGTTTGGCAATGAGCAGTTCTTC
.,TRBV11-2,TRBJ2-7,TRBD2,13,CASSSGLTIEQYF,TGCGCCAGCAGCTCGGGACTAACGATTGAGCAGTACTTC
many,TRBV2,TRBJ1-1,.,13,CASSAAGTTEAFF,TGTGCCAGCAGTGCAGCAGGGACCACTGAAGCTTTCTTT
many,TRBV6-5,TRBJ1-4,TRBD1,15,CASSSWTGRNEKLFF,TGTGCCAGCAGTTCCTGGACAGGGCGAAATGAAAAACTGTTTTTT
.,TRBV7-2,TRBJ1-1,.,16,CASSIPRDLRDTEAFF,TGTGCCAGCAGCATCCCGCGGGACCTCAGGGACACTGAAGCTTTCTTT
.,TRBV6-4,TRBJ1-2,.,11,CASQGYYGYTF,TGTGCCAGTCAAGGTTACTATGGCTACACCTTC
many,TRBV2,TRBJ1-2,.,14,CASSEVGQGGGYTF,TGTGCCAGCAGTGAAGTAGGGCAGGGTGGTGGCTACACCTTC
many,TRBV3-1,TRBJ2-1,.,13,CASSLGGGWEQFF,TGTGCCAGCAGCCTGGGCGGGGGCTGGGAGCAGTTCTTC
many,TRBV7-2,TRBJ2-3,TRBD2,15,CASSRGGGSTDTQYF,TGTGCCAGCAGCCGGGGGGGCGGGAGCACAGATACGCAGTATTTT
few,TRBV10-1,TRBJ2-1,TRBD1,15,CASSDEQGAIHEQFF,TGCGCCAGCAGTGATGAACAGGGGGCGATACATGAGCAGTTCTTC
few,TRBV20-1,TRBJ1-5,TRBD1,13,CSARGSGGQPQHF,TGCAGTGCTAGAGGATCAGGGGGCCAGCCCCAGCATTTT
many,TRBV12-3/TRBV12-4,TRBJ1-2,.,15,CASSWYRASNYGYTF,TGTGCCAGCAGTTGGTACAGAGCTTCTAACTATGGCTACACCTTC
.,TRBV13,TRBJ1-2,.,14,CASSLGEGQRFYTF,TGTGCCAGCAGCTTAGGTGAAGGACAGCGTTTCTACACCTTC
.,TRBV7-9,TRBJ1-5,.,16,CVSSRTDEYSNQPQHF,TGTGTCAGCAGCCGGACAGACGAATATAGCAATCAGCCCCAGCATTTT
many,TRBV18,TRBJ2-7,.,15,CASSPNPQGSYEQYF,TGTGCCAGCTCACCAAATCCCCAGGGCTCCTACGAGCAGTACTTC
many,TRBV29-1,TRBJ2-1,.,13,CSVEDRPSDEQFF,TGCAGCGTTGAAGATCGCCCATCAGATGAGCAGTTCTTC
few,TRBV10-3,TRBJ2-3,TRBD2,15,CAIRRTSGLTDTQYF,TGTGCCATCAGACGGACTAGCGGACTCACAGATACGCAGTATTTT
few,TRBV6-1,TRBJ1-2,.,12,CASSQFDYGYTF,TGTGCCAGCAGCCAGTTTGACTATGGCTACACCTTC
few,TRBV20-1,TRBJ1-2,.,14,CSAREEGINYGYTF,TGCAGTGCTAGAGAGGAGGGTATCAACTATGGCTACACCTTC
many,TRBV28,TRBJ2-7,.,16,CASSQVGGKTAYEQYF,TGTGCCAGCAGTCAGGTTGGCGGGAAGACGGCCTACGAGCAGTACTTC
.,TRBV10-3,TRBJ1-2,.,16,CAISVRDTLTNYGYTF,TGTGCCATCAGTGTGCGGGACACCCTGACTAACTATGGCTACACCTTC
many,TRBV7-6,TRBJ1-1,.,13,CASSSGHRTEAFF,TGTGCCAGCAGCTCGGGACACCGGACTGAAGCTTTCTTT
few,TRBV19,TRBJ2-1,.,14,CASSIQSSYNEQFF,TGTGCCAGTAGTATACAGAGCTCCTACAATGAGCAGTTCTTC
many,TRBV19,TRBJ2-1,.,14,CASTPPGGNNEQFF,TGTGCCAGTACCCCCCCAGGGGGGAACAATGAGCAGTTCTTC
many,TRBV7-9,TRBJ1-4,TRBD1,16,CASSPTGGGPNEKLFF,TGTGCCAGCAGCCCGACAGGGGGCGGCCCTAATGAAAAACTGTTTTTT
many,TRBV6-1,TRBJ1-1,.,13,CASSGERNTEAFF,TGTGCCAGCAGTGGTGAACGGAACACTGAAGCTTTCTTT
many,TRBV12-3/TRBV12-4,TRBJ2-1,.,15,CASRHSIRTYHEQFF,TGTGCCAGCAGACACTCAATCAGGACTTACCATGAACAGTTCTTC
.,TRBV5-1,TRBJ1-3,.,14,CASSPEAPGNTIYF,TGCGCCAGCAGCCCGGAGGCACCTGGAAACACCATATATTTT
many,TRBV11-2,TRBJ2-5,.,15,CASSLGEVKKETQYF,TGTGCCAGCAGCCTAGGGGAGGTCAAAAAAGAGACCCAGTACTTC
many,TRBV20-1,TRBJ2-1,TRBD2,15,CSASRLAGIYNEQFF,TGCAGTGCCTCCAGGCTAGCGGGTATCTACAATGAGCAGTTCTTC
many,TRBV5-1,TRBJ1-3,.,16,CASSLEPRSAGNTIYF,TGCGCCAGCAGCTTGGAACCTAGGAGCGCAGGAAACACCATATATTTT
few,TRBV4-3,TRBJ2-3,.,18,CASSQDPQGPLVKDTQYF,TGCGCCAGCAGCCAAGATCCACAGGGTCCTTTAGTGAAAGATACGCAGTATTTT
many,TRBV4-1,TRBJ2-1,.,15,CASNHEGSSYNEQFF,TGCGCCAGCAACCACGAGGGCAGCTCCTACAATGAGCAGTTCTTC